This T cell receptor (beta chain) is drawn from a study of regulatory T cells in long-lasting Graves disease. Time point of the sample: newly diagnosed GD, antithyroid drugs for less than 3 months. RNA from PBMCs was the source of the TCR library. It was an endocrinology department in Xi'an, China, that provided the patients. Through Arm-PCR of CDR3 regions and iRepertoire HTBI primers, TCR beta libraries were built. TCRdb reprocessed the multiplex PCR reads with MiXCR, giving one entry per CDR3 protein. The profile shows roughly 420,000 distinct CDR3 sequences, 13% to 15% of them singletons. This CDR3 has 14 residues. CDR1 and CDR2 (germline): MNHNS, SASEGT. V lost 10 bases to trimming and J lost 0 bases, with 12 bases between them. The same data also went into a second study, on T cells in Graves' hyperthyroidism and ophthalmopathy.

The chain links TRBV6-1 to TRBJ2-2, with D uncertain. Sequencing used peripheral blood mononuclear cells (PBMCs), obtained at new diagnosis, from a patient treated with antithyroid drugs. The source is a woman aged 45-65 years with Graves disease. CDR3: CATLPGTNTGELFF. The DNA for the CDR3 is TGTGCCACTCTTCCTGGGACGAACACCGGGGAGCTGTTTTTT.